The next 17 T cell receptor beta chains were all read from a single sample in a study of beta chain features in type 1 diabetes. Reverse transcription of all isolated RNA meant that expressed TCRB transcripts were sequenced. Sequencing was performed with immunoSEQ multiplex PCR; in TCRdb, only in-frame clones are kept and a portion is missing. The sample contains 200,000 to 250,000 clones, 13% to 15% of which appear only once. Source material: naive CD4+ T cells from blood. All receptors derive from a woman aged 40 to 49 in good health.

This clone was counted between two and nine times. The gene calls are TRBV6-5 and TRBJ2-7, with 9 bases fitting TRBD1. This CDR3 region has 15 residues. V shed 5 bases and J 0 bases; nucleotides not matched to a gene: 5. CDR1 and CDR2 (germline): MNHEY, SVGAGI. CDR3 sequence (DNA): TGTGCCAGCAGTAGACCGGGACAGGGCTCCTACGAGCAGTACTTC. Encoded protein: CASSRPGQGSYEQYF.

The rearrangement links TRBV5-1 to TRBJ1-2, with 9 bases matching TRBD1. Per the germline V gene, CDR1 is SGHRS and CDR2 is YFSETQ. V shed 0 bases and J 8 bases; nucleotides not matched to a gene: 5. The CDR3 contains 14 residues. This CDR3 reads CASSLAGQGSGYTF. DNA for the CDR3: TGCGCCAGCAGCTTGGCCGGACAGGGGAGCGGCTACACCTTC.

V usage is TRBV5-4 and J usage is TRBJ2-5, with D possibly TRBD2 on 7 matching bases. Trimming left V 4 bases short and J 6 bases short, with 25 bases between. The CDR3 extends over 17 amino acids. In germline, CDR1 is SGHNT, CDR2 YYREEE (reference sequence). CDR3: CASSQSLGWGGPQTQYF. DNA of the CDR3: TGTGCCAGCAGCCAATCATTGGGTTGGGGGGGGCCGCAGACCCAGTACTTC.

This clone was seen more than once but under ten times. The chain links TRBV6-1 to TRBJ2-6; the D is unclear. This CDR3 has 16 amino acids. With 4 bases removed from V and 0 bases from J, the gap between germline ends came to 10 bases. The germline CDR1 and CDR2 sequences are MNHNS and SASEGT. The CDR3 reads CASSARKSSGANVLTF. The DNA of the CDR3 is TGTGCCAGCAGTGCCAGGAAAAGCTCTGGGGCCAACGTCCTGACTTTC.

The J gene is TRBJ2-1, the V gene TRBV19, with TRBD2 matching over 11 bases. The germline V gene encodes CDR1 LNHDA and CDR2 SQIVND (reference sequence). The CDR3 covers 19 residues. V was clipped by 8 bases and J by 0 bases; unmatched bases: 15. CDR3 amino acids: CASVSSGGTILSSYNEQFF. The CDR3 DNA reads as TGTGCCAGTGTGTCTAGCGGGGGGACGATACTTAGCTCCTACAATGAGCAGTTCTTC.

This chain links TRBV7-2 with TRBJ2-5; D possibly corresponds to TRBD2 (6 bases). The germline V and J ends were trimmed by 5 bases and 3 bases, with 13 bases remaining between them. Germline values: CDR1 SGHTA, CDR2 FQGNSA. The CDR3 sequence is 14 residues long. CDR3 sequence (DNA): TGTGCCAGCAGCACCCGGACTACGGAAGAGACCCAGTACTTC. Residues: CASSTRTTEETQYF.

This clone appeared a few times. The rearrangement joins TRBV7-8 to TRBJ2-3, with D perhaps matching TRBD2 (5 bases). Between the trimmed V and J ends, which lost 3 bases and 0 bases, there was a span of 13 bases. Germline V CDR1 and CDR2: SGHVS, FQNEAQ. The CDR3 covers 16 residues. The CDR3 sequence is CASSFRPAASTDTQYF. Written as DNA, the CDR3 is TGTGCCAGCAGCTTCCGTCCAGCGGCTAGCACAGATACGCAGTATTTT.

This chain's CDR3 is CATRDRGQETQYF. Written as DNA, the CDR3 is TGTGCCACCCGAGACAGGGGGCAAGAGACCCAGTACTTC. The J gene is TRBJ2-5, the V gene TRBV10-3; TRBD1 matches at 9 bases. J gave up 2 bases and V 10 bases, and 5 bases lay outside the gene matches. The CDR3 sequence is 13 residues long. Germline V gene data show CDR1 as ENHRY and CDR2 as SYGVKD.

This clone was seen a few times. The chain uses TRBV19 and TRBJ1-1; no definite D call. V lost 5 bases and J lost 0, with 10 bases in between. Germline-derived CDR1 and CDR2 are LNHDA and SQIVND (reference sequence). The CDR3 runs 14 residues. The CDR3 nucleotides are TGTGCCAGTAGTCGATACGGGATGAACACTGAAGCTTTCTTT. It yields the protein CASSRYGMNTEAFF.

V is TRBV18 and J is TRBJ2-1; 8 bases map to TRBD1. Trimming took 8 bases from V and 9 from J; bases not matched to a gene: 15. The CDR3 spans 15 residues. Germline values: CDR1 KGHSH, CDR2 LQKENI. The CDR3 loop is CASQGGQGISGEQFF. CDR3 nucleotide sequence: TGTGCCAGCCAGGGAGGACAGGGTATCTCCGGTGAGCAGTTCTTC.

J is TRBJ1-1 and V is TRBV5-4; TRBD1 matches at 7 bases. V gave up 4 bases and J gave up 0 bases; unmatched junction bases: 3. Germline values: CDR1 SGHNT, CDR2 YYREEE (reference sequence). The CDR3 spans 14 residues. Here the CDR3 DNA reads TGTGCCAGCAGCGGGGGGACAGTGAACACTGAAGCTTTCTTT. This gives the protein CASSGGTVNTEAFF.

This clone was seen only a few times. The V and J genes are TRBV19 and TRBJ2-5, with a tentative D call TRBD2 (6 bases). Germline CDR1 is LNHDA and CDR2 is SQIVND (reference sequence). V was trimmed by 0 bases and J by 2 bases, leaving 10 bases between them. CDR3 length: 15 residues. The CDR3 spells CASSIDGSRQETQYF. DNA for the CDR3: TGTGCCAGTAGTATAGACGGGAGCAGGCAAGAGACCCAGTACTTC.

The chain uses TRBV18 and TRBJ2-5, with a tentative D call TRBD2 (5 bases). This CDR3 has 14 amino acids. V shed 2 bases and J shed 0 bases, with 7 bases lying between them. CDR1 and CDR2 from the germline V gene are KGHSH and LQKENI. The CDR3: CASSPSGYQETQYF. DNA for the CDR3: TGTGCCAGCTCACCATCGGGGTACCAAGAGACCCAGTACTTC.

The chain carries TRBV5-1 and TRBJ2-1; perhaps TRBD2 as D (7 bases). Germline lookup yields CDR1 SGHRS and CDR2 YFSETQ. The CDR3 totals 16 residues. Trimming pared 0 bases from V and 2 bases from J, leaving 12 bases between. The DNA of the CDR3 is TGCGCCAGCAGCTTGGAGGGGGGGGCCGCCTACAATGAGCAGTTCTTC. This codes for CASSLEGGAAYNEQFF.

This clone was counted between two and nine times. The chain employs TRBV29-1 and TRBJ2-5; the match to TRBD2 covers 12 bases. From germline, CDR1 is SQVTM and CDR2 ANQGSEA. The CDR3 sequence is 17 residues long. Losses at the gene ends were 6 bases for V and 5 bases for J; bases not matched to a gene: 16. The CDR3 is CSVPARLAGGLSETQYF. DNA of the CDR3: TGCAGCGTCCCTGCAAGGCTAGCGGGGGGGCTTAGTGAGACCCAGTACTTC. Combining the CDR3 with reference TRBV29-1 and TRBJ2-5 gives the whole variable domain SAVISQKPSRDICQRGTSLTIQCQVDSQVTMMFWYRQQPGQSLTLIATANQGSEATYESGFVIDKFPISRPNLTFSTLTVSNMSPEDSSIYLCSVPARLAGGLSETQYFGPGTRLLVL.

This clone was observed a few times. The gene calls are TRBV5-4 and TRBJ1-1; D is uncertain. The germline V and J ends were trimmed by 5 bases and 1 base, with 9 bases remaining between them. The CDR3 has 13 amino acids. Germline V gene sequence: CDR1 SGHNT, CDR2 YYREEE (reference sequence). For the CDR3, the DNA is TGTGCCAGCAGGCGGATGCAGAACACTGAAGCTTTCTTT. Translated: CASRRMQNTEAFF.

This clone was counted at least ten times. V is TRBV14 and J is TRBJ2-5, with unresolved D. This CDR3 comprises 14 residues. Trimming stripped 2 bases from V and 0 bases from J, with 7 bases between. Germline V gene lookup returns CDR1 SGHDN and CDR2 FVKESK. The CDR3 loop reads CASSQRVNQETQYF. CDR3 coding DNA: TGTGCCAGCAGCCAACGAGTAAACCAAGAGACCCAGTACTTC.